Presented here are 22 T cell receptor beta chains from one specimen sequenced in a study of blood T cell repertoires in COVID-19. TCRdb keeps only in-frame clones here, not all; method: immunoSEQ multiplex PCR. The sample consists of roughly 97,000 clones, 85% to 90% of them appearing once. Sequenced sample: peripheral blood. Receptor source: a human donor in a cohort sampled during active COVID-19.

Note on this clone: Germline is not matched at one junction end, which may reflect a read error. The CDR3 spells CASSLGGNRGTDTQYF. The CDR3 DNA sequence: TGTGCTAGCAGCTTAGGTGGAAATCGGGGCACAGATACGCAGTATTTT. This chain joins TRBV7-7 and TRBJ2-3; D is ambiguous. The CDR3 is made up of 16 amino acids. Germline CDR1 reads SSHAT; CDR2 reads FNYEAQ (reference sequence). The entire variable domain, with the rest obtained from reference TRBV7-7 and TRBJ2-3, is as follows: GAGVSQSPRYKVTKRGQDVTLRCDPISSHATLYWYQQALGQGPEFLTYFNYEAQPDKSGLPSDRFSAERPEGSISTLTIQRTEQRDSAMYRCASSLGGNRGTDTQYFGPGTRLTVL.

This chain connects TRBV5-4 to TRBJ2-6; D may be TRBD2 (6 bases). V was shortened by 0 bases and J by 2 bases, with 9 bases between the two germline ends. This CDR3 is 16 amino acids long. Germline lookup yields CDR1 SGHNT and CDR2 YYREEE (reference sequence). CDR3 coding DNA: TGTGCCAGCAGCTTGGGTGGAGGGGCTGGGGCCAACGTCCTGACTTTC. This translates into CASSLGGGAGANVLTF.

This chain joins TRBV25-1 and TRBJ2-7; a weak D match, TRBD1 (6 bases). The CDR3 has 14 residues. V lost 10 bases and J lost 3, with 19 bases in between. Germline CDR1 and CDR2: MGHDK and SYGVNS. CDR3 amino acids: CATEKQGKSYEQYF. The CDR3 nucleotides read TGTGCCACCGAAAAGCAGGGGAAAAGCTACGAGCAGTACTTC.

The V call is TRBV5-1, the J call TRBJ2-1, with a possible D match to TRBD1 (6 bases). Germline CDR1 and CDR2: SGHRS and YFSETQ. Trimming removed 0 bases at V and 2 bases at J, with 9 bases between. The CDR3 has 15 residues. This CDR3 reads CASSLESGAYNEQFF. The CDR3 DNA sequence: TGCGCCAGCAGCTTGGAGTCAGGGGCCTACAATGAGCAGTTCTTC.

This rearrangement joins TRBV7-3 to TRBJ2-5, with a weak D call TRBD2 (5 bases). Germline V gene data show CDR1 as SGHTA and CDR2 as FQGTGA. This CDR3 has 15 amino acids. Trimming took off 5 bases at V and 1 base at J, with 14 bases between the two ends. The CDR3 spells CASSLLGVPQETQYF. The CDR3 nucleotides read TGTGCCAGCAGCCTTTTGGGAGTCCCCCAAGAGACCCAGTACTTC.

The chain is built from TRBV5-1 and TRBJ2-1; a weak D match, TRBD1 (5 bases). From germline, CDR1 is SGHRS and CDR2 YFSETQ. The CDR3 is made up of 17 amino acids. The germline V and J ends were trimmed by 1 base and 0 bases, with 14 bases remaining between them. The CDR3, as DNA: TGCGCCAGCAGCTTGTTCAGCAGGGTGAGCTCCTACAATGAGCAGTTCTTC. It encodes CASSLFSRVSSYNEQFF.

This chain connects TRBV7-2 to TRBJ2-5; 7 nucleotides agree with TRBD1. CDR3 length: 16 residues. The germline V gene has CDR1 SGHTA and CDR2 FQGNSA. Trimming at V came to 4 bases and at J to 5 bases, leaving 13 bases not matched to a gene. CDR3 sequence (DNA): TGTGCCAGCAGCTCCCTCAGACAGGGTTTGGGGGAGACCCAGTACTTC. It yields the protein CASSSLRQGLGETQYF.

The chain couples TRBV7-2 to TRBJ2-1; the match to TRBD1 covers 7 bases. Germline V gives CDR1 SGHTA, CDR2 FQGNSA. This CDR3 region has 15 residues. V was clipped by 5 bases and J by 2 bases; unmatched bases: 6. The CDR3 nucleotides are TGTGCCAGCAGCGCAGGGCAGGGGGCCTACAATGAGCAGTTCTTC. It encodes CASSAGQGAYNEQFF.

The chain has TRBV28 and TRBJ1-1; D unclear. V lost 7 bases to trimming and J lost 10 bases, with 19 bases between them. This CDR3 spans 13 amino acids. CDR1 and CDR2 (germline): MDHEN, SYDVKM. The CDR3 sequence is CASTRQRDSVAFF. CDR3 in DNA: TGTGCCAGCACCAGGCAGCGGGATAGTGTAGCTTTCTTT.

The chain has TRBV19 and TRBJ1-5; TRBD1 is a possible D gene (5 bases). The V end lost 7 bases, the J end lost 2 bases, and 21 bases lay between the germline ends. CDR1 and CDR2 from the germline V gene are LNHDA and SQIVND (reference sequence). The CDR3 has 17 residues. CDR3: CASTRLAGGTGNQPQHF. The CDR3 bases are TGTGCCAGTACCCGTCTTGCGGGGGGAACCGGCAATCAGCCCCAGCATTTT.

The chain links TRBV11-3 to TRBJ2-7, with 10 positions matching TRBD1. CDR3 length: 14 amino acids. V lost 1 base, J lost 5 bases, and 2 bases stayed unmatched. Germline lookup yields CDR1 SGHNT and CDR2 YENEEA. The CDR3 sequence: CASSLGTGGHEQYF. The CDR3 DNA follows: TGTGCCAGCAGCTTAGGGACAGGGGGTCACGAGCAGTACTTC.

DNA of the CDR3: TGTGCCAGCAGCACCATCGGACAGGGTGGCAACACCATATATTTT. Translating gives CASSTIGQGGNTIYF. The chain recombines TRBV6-2 or TRBV6-3 with TRBJ1-3, with 8 bases aligning to TRBD1. Trimming at V came to 6 bases and at J to 7 bases, leaving 11 bases not matched to a gene. CDR1 MNHEY and CDR2 SVGEGT come from the germline V gene. This CDR3 contains 15 residues.

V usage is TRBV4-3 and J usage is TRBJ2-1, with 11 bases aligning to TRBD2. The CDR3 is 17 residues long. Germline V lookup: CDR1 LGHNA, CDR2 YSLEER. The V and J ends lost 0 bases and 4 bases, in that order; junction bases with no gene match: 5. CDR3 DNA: TGCGCCAGCAGCCAAGAAATTAGCGGGGGGGCTTACAATGAGCAGTTCTTC. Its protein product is CASSQEISGGAYNEQFF.

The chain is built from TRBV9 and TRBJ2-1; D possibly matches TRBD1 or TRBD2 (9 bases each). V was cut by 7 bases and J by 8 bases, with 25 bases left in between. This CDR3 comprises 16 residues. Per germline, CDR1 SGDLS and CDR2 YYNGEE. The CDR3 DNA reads TGTGCCAGCGGATGGGACAGGGATGCGGGGGGGCATGAGCAGTTCTTC. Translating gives CASGWDRDAGGHEQFF.

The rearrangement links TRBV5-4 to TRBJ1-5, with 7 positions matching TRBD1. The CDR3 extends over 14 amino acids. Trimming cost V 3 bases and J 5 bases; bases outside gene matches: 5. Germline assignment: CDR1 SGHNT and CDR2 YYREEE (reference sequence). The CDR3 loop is CASSSQGVDQPQHF. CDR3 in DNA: TGTGCCAGCAGCTCGCAGGGGGTGGATCAGCCCCAGCATTTT.

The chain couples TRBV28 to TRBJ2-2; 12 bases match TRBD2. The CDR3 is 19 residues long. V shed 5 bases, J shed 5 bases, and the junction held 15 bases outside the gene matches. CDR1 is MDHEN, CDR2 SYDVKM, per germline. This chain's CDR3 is CASSTSDSLAGGTTGELFF. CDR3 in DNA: TGTGCCAGCAGTACCTCAGACTCCCTAGCGGGAGGGACAACCGGGGAGCTGTTTTTT.

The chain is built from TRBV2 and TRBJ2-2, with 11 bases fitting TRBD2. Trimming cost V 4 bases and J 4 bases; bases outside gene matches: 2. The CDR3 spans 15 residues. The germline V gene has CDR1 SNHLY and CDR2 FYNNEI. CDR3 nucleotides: TGTGCCAGCAGTGTACTAGCGGGAGCCACCGGGGAGCTGTTTTTT. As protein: CASSVLAGATGELFF.

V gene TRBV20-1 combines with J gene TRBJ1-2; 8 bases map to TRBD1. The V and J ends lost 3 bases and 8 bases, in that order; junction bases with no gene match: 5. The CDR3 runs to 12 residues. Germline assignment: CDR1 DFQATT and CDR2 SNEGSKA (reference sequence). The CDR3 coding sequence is TGCAGTGCTAGTACACAGGGGGGCGGCTACACCTTC. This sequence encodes CSASTQGGGYTF.

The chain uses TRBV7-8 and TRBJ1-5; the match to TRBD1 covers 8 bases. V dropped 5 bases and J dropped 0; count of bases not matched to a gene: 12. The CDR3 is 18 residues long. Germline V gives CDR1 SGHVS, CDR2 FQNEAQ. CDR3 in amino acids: CASSHRFRGLPSNQPQHF. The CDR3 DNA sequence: TGTGCCAGCAGCCACCGTTTCAGGGGGCTCCCTAGCAATCAGCCCCAGCATTTT. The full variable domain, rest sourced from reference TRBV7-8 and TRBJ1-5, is GAGVSQSPRYKVAKRGQDVALRCDPISGHVSLFWYQQALGQGPEFLTYFQNEAQLDKSGLPSDRFFAERPEGSVSTLKIQRTQQEDSAVYLCASSHRFRGLPSNQPQHFGDGTRLSIL.

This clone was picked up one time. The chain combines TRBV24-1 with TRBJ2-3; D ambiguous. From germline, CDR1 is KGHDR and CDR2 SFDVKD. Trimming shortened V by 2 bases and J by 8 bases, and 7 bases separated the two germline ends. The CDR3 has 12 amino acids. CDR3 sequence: CATSDSLVTQYF. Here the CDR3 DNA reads TGTGCCACCAGTGATTCGTTAGTTACGCAGTATTTT.

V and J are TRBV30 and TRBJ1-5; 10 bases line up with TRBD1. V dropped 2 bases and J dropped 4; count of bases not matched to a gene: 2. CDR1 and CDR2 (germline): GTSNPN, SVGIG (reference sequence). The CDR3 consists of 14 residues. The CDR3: CAWSLDRGNQPQHF. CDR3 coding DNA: TGTGCCTGGAGTCTGGACAGGGGGAATCAGCCCCAGCATTTT.

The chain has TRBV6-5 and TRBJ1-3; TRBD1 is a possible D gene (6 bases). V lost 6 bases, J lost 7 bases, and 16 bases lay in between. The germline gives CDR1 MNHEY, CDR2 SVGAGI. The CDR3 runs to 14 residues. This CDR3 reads CASSPDSATNTIYF. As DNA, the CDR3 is TGTGCCAGCAGCCCGGACAGCGCAACGAACACCATATATTTT.